This TCR beta chain was sequenced for a study of technical replicates of blood from a handful of donors. This table comes from immunoSEQ multiplex PCR, and its TCRdb copy is limited to in-frame clones, with some not included. The sample carries over 85,000 clones, approximately 95% recorded once. The length of the CDR3 is 18 residues. From germline, CDR1 is LNHNV and CDR2 YYDKDF (reference sequence). V lost 5 bases to trimming and J lost 0 bases; unmatched junction nucleotides: 11. This chain uses TRBV15 with TRBJ2-1, with 9 bases that match TRBD2. The clonotype was recovered from a human donor in good health. The sample taken for sequencing was T cells isolated from PBMCs. The CDR3 here is CATSFPAAGGSSYNEQFF. The CDR3, as DNA: TGTGCCACCAGCTTTCCGGCAGCGGGAGGTAGCTCCTACAATGAGCAGTTCTTC.